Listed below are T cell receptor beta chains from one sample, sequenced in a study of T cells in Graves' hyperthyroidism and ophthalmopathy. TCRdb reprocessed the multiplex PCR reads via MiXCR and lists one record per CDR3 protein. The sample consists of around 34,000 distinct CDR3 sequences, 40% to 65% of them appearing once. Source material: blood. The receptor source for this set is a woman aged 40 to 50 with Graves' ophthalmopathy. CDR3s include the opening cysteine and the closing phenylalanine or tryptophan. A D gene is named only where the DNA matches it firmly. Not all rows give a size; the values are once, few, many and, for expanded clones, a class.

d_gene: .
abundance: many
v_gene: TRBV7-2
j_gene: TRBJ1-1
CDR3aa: CASSLVGMVEAFF
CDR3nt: TGTGCCAGCAGCTTAGTAGGGATGGTTGAAGCTTTCTTT

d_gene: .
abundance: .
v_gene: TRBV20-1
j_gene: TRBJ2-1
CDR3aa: CSARESRGPLFYNEQFF
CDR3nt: TGCAGTGCTAGAGAGTCGCGGGGGCCCCTATTCTACAATGAGCAGTTCTTC

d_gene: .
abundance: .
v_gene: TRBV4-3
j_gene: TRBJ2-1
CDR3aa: CASSQRYQGPMCRNEQFF
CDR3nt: TGCGCCAGCAGCCAAAGGTACCAGGGGCCTATGTGTCGCAATGAGCAGTTCTTC

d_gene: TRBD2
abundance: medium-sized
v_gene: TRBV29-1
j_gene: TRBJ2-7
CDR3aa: CSVESGLADYEQYF
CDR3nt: TGCAGCGTGGAGTCGGGACTAGCTGACTACGAGCAGTACTTC

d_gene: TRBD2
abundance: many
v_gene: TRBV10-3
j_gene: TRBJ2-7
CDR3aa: CASLPGLAGGTRQNEQYF
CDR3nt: TGTGCCAGCCTCCCGGGACTAGCGGGAGGGACCAGGCAAAACGAGCAGTACTTC

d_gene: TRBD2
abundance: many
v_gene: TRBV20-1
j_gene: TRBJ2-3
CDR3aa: CSARDSGGSTDTQYF
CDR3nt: TGCAGTGCTAGAGATTCGGGAGGGAGCACAGATACGCAGTATTTT

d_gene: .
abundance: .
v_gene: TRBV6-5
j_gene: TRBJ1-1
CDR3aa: CAARGGNEAFF
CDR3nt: TGTGCCGCCAGAGGGGGGAATGAAGCTTTCTTT

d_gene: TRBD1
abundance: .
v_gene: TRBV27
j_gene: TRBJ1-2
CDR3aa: CASRSDRVKGYTF
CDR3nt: TGTGCCAGCAGATCGGACAGGGTTAAGGGCTACACCTTC

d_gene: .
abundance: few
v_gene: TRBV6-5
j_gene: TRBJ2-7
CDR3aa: CASSLPHGEQYF
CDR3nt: TGTGCCAGCAGTCTCCCCCATGGCGAGCAGTACTTC

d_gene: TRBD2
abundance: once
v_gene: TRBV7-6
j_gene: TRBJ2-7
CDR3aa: CASSSNGVAGGADEQYF
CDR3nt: TGTGCCAGCAGCTCTAACGGGGTAGCGGGGGGGGCGGACGAGCAGTACTTC

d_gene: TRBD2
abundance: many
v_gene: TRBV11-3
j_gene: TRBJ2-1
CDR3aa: CASSLRGTSGYNEQFF
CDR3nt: TGTGCCAGCAGCTTACGAGGGACTAGCGGATACAATGAGCAGTTCTTC

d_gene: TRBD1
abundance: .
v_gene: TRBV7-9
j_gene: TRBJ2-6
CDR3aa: CASRVEGQGTGANVLTF
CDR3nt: TGTGCCAGCAGGGTAGAGGGACAGGGGACTGGGGCCAACGTCCTGACTTTC

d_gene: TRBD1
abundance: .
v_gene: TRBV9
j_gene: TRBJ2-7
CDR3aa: CASSSQGAGNEQYF
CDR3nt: TGTGCCAGCAGCTCGCAGGGGGCCGGGAACGAGCAGTACTTC

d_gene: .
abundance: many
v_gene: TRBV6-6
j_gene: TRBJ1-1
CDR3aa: CASSPGSAAFF
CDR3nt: TGTGCCAGCAGCCCCGGGTCCGCGGCTTTCTTT